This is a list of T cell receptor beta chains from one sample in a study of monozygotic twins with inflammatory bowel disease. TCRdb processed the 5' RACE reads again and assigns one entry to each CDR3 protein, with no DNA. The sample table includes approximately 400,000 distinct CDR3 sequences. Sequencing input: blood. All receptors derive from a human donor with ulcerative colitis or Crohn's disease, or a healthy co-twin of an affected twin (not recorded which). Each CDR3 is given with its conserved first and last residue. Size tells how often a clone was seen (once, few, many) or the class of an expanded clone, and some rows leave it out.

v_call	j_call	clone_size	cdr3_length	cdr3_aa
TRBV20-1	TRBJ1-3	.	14	CSAIFGPSGNTIYF
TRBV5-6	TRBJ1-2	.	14	CASTSGQIHYGYTF
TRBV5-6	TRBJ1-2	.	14	CASSSQTSSYGYTF
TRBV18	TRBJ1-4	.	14	CASSPRNNDGKLFF
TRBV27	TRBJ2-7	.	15	CASSLSRRSSYEQYF
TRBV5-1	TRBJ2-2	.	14	CASSSSLAAGELFF
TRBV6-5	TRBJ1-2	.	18	CASSYSRALGTMVYGYTF
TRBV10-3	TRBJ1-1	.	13	CAITDDSNTEAFF
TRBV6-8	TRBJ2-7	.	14	CASSPKTVPYEQYF
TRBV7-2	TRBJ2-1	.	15	CASTNSGSSYNEQFF
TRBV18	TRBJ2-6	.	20	CASSPPSRGSWDSGANVLTF
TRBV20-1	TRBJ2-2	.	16	CSARVPGQGATGELFF
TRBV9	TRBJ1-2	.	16	CASSQNIHGQGGGYTF
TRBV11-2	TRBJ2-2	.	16	CASSFWGTTNTGELFF
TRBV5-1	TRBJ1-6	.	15	CASSLDRQGDSPLHF
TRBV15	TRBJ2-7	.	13	CATRGQGSYEQYF
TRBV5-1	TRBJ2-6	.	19	CASSLNTGTGGSGANVLTF
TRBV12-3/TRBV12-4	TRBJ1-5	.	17	CASSSRGQVYSNQPQHF
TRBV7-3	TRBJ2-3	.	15	CASSSGGTAQGTQYF
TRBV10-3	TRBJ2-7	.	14	CAISSGTSGYEQYF
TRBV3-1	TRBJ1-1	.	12	CASSHDNTEAFF
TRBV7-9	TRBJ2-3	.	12	CASGPRSDTQYF
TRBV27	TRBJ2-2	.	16	CASRDDTERRTGELFF
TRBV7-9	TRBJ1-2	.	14	CASSRTGPNYGYTF
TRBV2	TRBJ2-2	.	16	CASSEKAVENTGELFF
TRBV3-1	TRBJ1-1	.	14	CASSLSTGTGVAFF
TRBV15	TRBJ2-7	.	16	CATSRDRAQGADEQYF
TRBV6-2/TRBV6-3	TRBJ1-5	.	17	CASSYDVRTVNNQPQHF
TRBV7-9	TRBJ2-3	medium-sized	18	CASRFPPIGSRRADTQYF
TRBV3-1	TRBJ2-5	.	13	CASSLQGVETQYF
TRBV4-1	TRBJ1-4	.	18	CASSHSKGGDPLGEKLFF
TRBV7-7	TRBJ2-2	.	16	CASSLSPAVNTGELFF
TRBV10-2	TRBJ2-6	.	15	CASSEVPPGANVLTF
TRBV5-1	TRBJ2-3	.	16	CASSLGGTTSTDTQYF
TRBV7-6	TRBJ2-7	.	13	CASSFDFSYEQYF
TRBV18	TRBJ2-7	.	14	CTSSRDRGSYEQYF
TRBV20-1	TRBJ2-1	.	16	CSGRLAGGPPYNEQFF
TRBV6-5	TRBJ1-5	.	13	CATGRSSNQPQHF
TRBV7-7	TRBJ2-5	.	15	CASSLGSAAQETQYF
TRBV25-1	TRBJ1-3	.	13	CASTMNSGNTIYF
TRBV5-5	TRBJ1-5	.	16	CASSLAHDTRNQPQHF
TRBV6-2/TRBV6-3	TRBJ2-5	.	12	CASSHPVETQYF
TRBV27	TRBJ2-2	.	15	CASSRGRGDTGELFF
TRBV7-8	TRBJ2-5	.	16	CASSLGEGAPLETQYF
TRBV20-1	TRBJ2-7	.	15	CSARIGTRGYYEQYF